This entry lists 12 T cell receptor beta chains sequenced from one sample in a study of beta chain features in type 1 diabetes. Investigators reverse transcribed all isolated RNA, so they sequenced expressed TCRB transcripts. The data were produced by immunoSEQ multiplex PCR, yet TCRdb's version contains in-frame clones alone and is incomplete. Here the sample spans around 340,000 clones, about 20% being singletons. Sequenced input: naive CD4+ T cells from blood. These receptors were taken from a woman between 18 and 29 years old in good health.

This clone occurred a few times. The V call is TRBV7-2, the J call TRBJ1-1, with D perhaps matching TRBD1 (6 bases). The CDR3 is made up of 14 amino acids. In germline, CDR1 is SGHTA, CDR2 FQGNSA. V gave up 4 bases and J gave up 7 bases, with 16 bases separating them. The CDR3 bases are TGTGCCAGCAGCTCACAGGGCGCCCATTTTGAAGCTTTCTTT. Its protein product is CASSSQGAHFEAFF.

This clone has only a few counts. The genes are TRBV30 and TRBJ1-2; 9 bases fit TRBD1. The CDR3 is made up of 18 amino acids. V was clipped by 8 bases and J by 0 bases; unmatched bases: 19. CDR1 is GTSNPN and CDR2 is SVGIG in the germline V gene (reference sequence). CDR3 sequence reads: CARETRGQGLQANYGYTF. Written as DNA, the CDR3 is TGTGCCCGCGAGACTCGAGGACAGGGGCTACAAGCTAACTATGGCTACACCTTC.

In its sample, this clone was seen a few times. The chain couples TRBV30 to TRBJ1-5; 8 positions agree with TRBD1. The CDR3 is made up of 13 amino acids. The germline CDR1 and CDR2 sequences are GTSNPN and SVGIG (reference sequence). V dropped 1 base and J dropped 9; count of bases not matched to a gene: 5. The CDR3 region has the DNA TGTGCCTGGAGTGACAGGGGGGCTTGGCCCCAGCATTTT. It translates to CAWSDRGAWPQHF.

The chain uses TRBV5-1 and TRBJ1-2, with D unclear. The CDR3 totals 13 residues. Germline CDR1 reads SGHRS; CDR2 reads YFSETQ. Between the trimmed V and J ends, which lost 0 bases and 6 bases, there was a span of 9 bases. The CDR3 DNA reads as TGCGCCAGCAGCTTGGTATCCCGGGATGGCTACACCTTC. Protein sequence: CASSLVSRDGYTF.

The V call is TRBV10-3, the J call TRBJ2-3, with unresolved D. Germline CDR1 reads ENHRY; CDR2 reads SYGVKD. Trimming cost V 3 bases and J 2 bases, with 3 bases left between them. CDR3 length equals 12 residues. For the CDR3, the DNA is TGTGCCATCAGTGACCTCACAGATACGCAGTATTTT. This gives the protein CAISDLTDTQYF.

This clone was counted only a few times. This chain joins TRBV5-1 and TRBJ2-2; the match to TRBD1 covers 7 bases. Losses at the gene ends were 4 bases for V and 4 bases for J; bases not matched to a gene: 4. Germline CDR1 reads SGHRS; CDR2 reads YFSETQ. This CDR3 comprises 14 residues. This CDR3 is CASSQGQSTGELFF. The CDR3 nucleotides read TGCGCCAGCAGCCAGGGACAGTCCACCGGGGAGCTGTTTTTT.

As for this clone: The junction departs from germline at one end; a sequencing error may be responsible. The chain recombines TRBV7-7 with TRBJ2-7; 14 bases are a match to TRBD2. Per germline, CDR1 SSHAT and CDR2 FNYEAQ (reference sequence). This CDR3 has 15 amino acids. This CDR3 is CASSLGLAGGGEQYF. Here the CDR3 DNA reads TGTGCTAGCAGCTTAGGACTAGCGGGGGGAGGCGAGCAGTACTTC.

The chain employs TRBV11-2 and TRBJ2-7, with a tentative D call TRBD2 (5 bases). This CDR3 spans 13 amino acids. The ends were cut back, 5 bases at V and 3 bases at J, with 11 bases in the middle. Germline CDR1 SGHAT, CDR2 FQNNGV. CDR3 coding DNA: TGTGCCAGCAGCATCGGACTTTTCTACGAGCAGTACTTC. Protein sequence: CASSIGLFYEQYF.

V and J are TRBV6-6 and TRBJ2-1; maybe TRBD1 (5 bases). From germline, CDR1 is MNHNY and CDR2 SVGAGI (reference sequence). The CDR3 extends over 13 amino acids. Trimming removed 6 bases from V and 7 bases from J, with 13 bases in between. CDR3 residues: CASSPQGENEQFF. The DNA for the CDR3 is TGTGCCAGCAGCCCTCAGGGTGAGAATGAGCAGTTCTTC.

The chain links TRBV27 to TRBJ1-2, with D perhaps TRBD1 (5 bases). CDR1 MNHEY and CDR2 SMNVEV come from the germline V gene (reference sequence). Trimming cost V 2 bases and J 6 bases, with 10 bases left between them. The CDR3 loop spans 13 amino acids. The chain's CDR3 is CASSLRGRDGYTF. DNA of the CDR3: TGTGCCAGCAGTTTAAGAGGCAGGGATGGCTACACCTTC.

This clone turned up a few times. The chain is built from TRBV30 and TRBJ1-2; 7 positions match TRBD1. Losses at the gene ends were 4 bases for V and 3 bases for J; bases not matched to a gene: 5. CDR3 length: 13 residues. Looked up from germline, CDR1 is GTSNPN and CDR2 is SVGIG (reference sequence). In DNA, the CDR3 is TGTGCCTGGACCCTACAGGGGTACTATGGCTACACCTTC. It translates to CAWTLQGYYGYTF.

This chain connects TRBV9 to TRBJ2-7; TRBD2 aligns across 8 bases. Germline values: CDR1 SGDLS, CDR2 YYNGEE. The CDR3 has 15 amino acids. Unmatched junction bases numbered 4, after V lost 0 bases and J lost 2 bases. CDR3 residues: CASSVDPAGAYEQYF. The CDR3 DNA sequence: TGTGCCAGCAGCGTAGATCCAGCGGGAGCCTACGAGCAGTACTTC.